Listed below are T cell receptor beta chains from one sample, sequenced in a study of T cell changes during pregnancy in multiple sclerosis. Generated by immunoSEQ multiplex PCR, the TCRdb table keeps only in-frame clones and is missing some. Among under 50,000 clones listed, approximately 90% were seen once. The specimen was CD4+ T cells from peripheral blood mononuclear cells, collected before pregnancy. The receptors stem from a female donor with multiple sclerosis, enrolled in a pregnancy study. Each CDR3 is given with its conserved first and last residue. The D gene is left open where the match is weak. For some rows the clone size is stated as once, few or many, or as a class when expanded; others skip it.

V gene: TRBV7-2; J gene: TRBJ2-3; clone size: NA; D gene: NA; CDR3 protein: CASSLDSGTDTQYF; CDR3 DNA: TGTGCCAGCAGCTTGGACTCAGGCACAGATACGCAGTATTTT
V gene: TRBV5-4; J gene: TRBJ2-1; clone size: NA; D gene: TRBD2; CDR3 protein: CASRLTSGGLNEQFF; CDR3 DNA: TGTGCCAGCAGACTGACTAGCGGGGGGCTCAATGAGCAGTTCTTC
V gene: TRBV15; J gene: TRBJ2-7; clone size: NA; D gene: TRBD1; CDR3 protein: CATSRDRGLYEQYF; CDR3 DNA: TGTGCCACCAGCAGAGACAGGGGGCTCTACGAGCAGTACTTC
V gene: TRBV5-6; J gene: TRBJ2-1; clone size: NA; D gene: NA; CDR3 protein: CASSFGQFSEQFF; CDR3 DNA: TGTGCCAGCAGCTTTGGCCAATTCAGTGAGCAGTTCTTC
V gene: TRBV5-1; J gene: TRBJ1-1; clone size: NA; D gene: NA; CDR3 protein: CASSSEMGTEAFF; CDR3 DNA: TGCGCCAGCAGCTCGGAGATGGGCACTGAAGCTTTCTTT
V gene: TRBV4-1; J gene: TRBJ1-4; clone size: NA; D gene: NA; CDR3 protein: CASSHLRGGNEKLFF; CDR3 DNA: TGCGCCAGCAGCCACCTTCGGGGGGGGAACGAAAAACTGTTTTTT
V gene: TRBV5-1; J gene: TRBJ2-2; clone size: NA; D gene: NA; CDR3 protein: CASSKLAPGSGELFF; CDR3 DNA: TGCGCCAGCAGCAAATTGGCACCGGGGAGCGGGGAGCTGTTTTTT
V gene: TRBV29-1; J gene: TRBJ1-2; clone size: NA; D gene: TRBD1; CDR3 protein: CSVEDPRARTGSLLFPFNYGYTF; CDR3 DNA: TGCAGCGTTGAAGACCCCAGGGCGAGGACAGGGTCCCTTTTATTCCCTTTTAACTATGGCTACACCTTC
V gene: TRBV28; J gene: TRBJ1-6; clone size: NA; D gene: NA; CDR3 protein: CASGQQGQADSPLHF; CDR3 DNA: TGTGCCAGCGGCCAACAGGGCCAAGCGGATTCACCCCTCCACTTT
V gene: TRBV5-1; J gene: TRBJ2-2; clone size: once; D gene: TRBD2; CDR3 protein: CASSLRTGGDTGELFF; CDR3 DNA: TGCGCCAGCAGCTTGAGGACTGGGGGGGACACCGGGGAGCTGTTTTTT
V gene: TRBV7-9; J gene: TRBJ2-3; clone size: once; D gene: NA; CDR3 protein: CASSYTGIDTQYF; CDR3 DNA: TGTGCCAGCAGCTACACAGGGATAGATACGCAGTATTTT
V gene: TRBV11-3; J gene: TRBJ2-1; clone size: NA; D gene: NA; CDR3 protein: CASSYQGNEQFF; CDR3 DNA: TGTGCCAGCAGCTATCAGGGGAATGAGCAGTTCTTC
V gene: TRBV18; J gene: TRBJ1-5; clone size: NA; D gene: NA; CDR3 protein: CASSPRVGGSGNQPQHF; CDR3 DNA: TGTGCCAGCTCACCGCGGGTCGGGGGGTCGGGCAATCAGCCCCAGCATTTT
V gene: TRBV7-3; J gene: TRBJ1-1; clone size: NA; D gene: TRBD1; CDR3 protein: CASSSTGVDTEAFF; CDR3 DNA: TGTGCCAGCAGCTCCACAGGGGTGGACACTGAAGCTTTCTTT
V gene: TRBV6-1; J gene: TRBJ2-1; clone size: NA; D gene: NA; CDR3 protein: CASSADRPSSYNEQFF; CDR3 DNA: TGTGCCAGCAGTGCCGACAGGCCCAGCTCCTACAATGAGCAGTTCTTC
V gene: TRBV7-9; J gene: TRBJ2-5; clone size: NA; D gene: TRBD2; CDR3 protein: CASSLLGVAGGYGETQYF; CDR3 DNA: TGTGCCAGCAGCTTACTCGGAGTAGCGGGGGGGTATGGAGAGACCCAGTACTTC
V gene: TRBV7-2; J gene: TRBJ1-2; clone size: once; D gene: TRBD1; CDR3 protein: CASSPGQDYGYTF; CDR3 DNA: TGTGCCAGCAGCCCCGGACAGGACTATGGCTACACCTTC
V gene: TRBV7-9; J gene: TRBJ2-1; clone size: few; D gene: TRBD1; CDR3 protein: CASSLARDRVYNEQFF; CDR3 DNA: TGTGCCAGCAGCTTAGCTAGGGACAGGGTCTACAATGAGCAGTTCTTC